This T cell receptor (beta chain) was captured in a study of control samples from healthy donors and cancer patients. The method was immunoSEQ multiplex PCR; TCRdb's version includes in-frame clones alone and lacks a portion of them. The repertoire holds under 450,000 clones, with 80% to 95% as singletons. Trimming at V came to 5 bases and at J to 4 bases, leaving 15 bases not matched to a gene. The CDR3 contains 17 residues. Germline V CDR1 and CDR2: GTSNPN, SVGIG (reference sequence). This clonotype was sampled from a man between 35 and 55 years old with head and neck cancer. The sample was PBMCs. The J gene is TRBJ1-2, the V gene TRBV30; 11 bases are shared with TRBD1. The CDR3 DNA reads as TGTGCCTGGGTCCCCACCCGGACAGGGGGCGTCATCTATGGCTACACCTTC. The encoded protein is CAWVPTRTGGVIYGYTF.